This paragraph covers one T cell receptor (beta chain) sequence. These data come from a study of T cell responses to AZD1222 COVID-19 vaccine. The germline V gene has CDR1 GTSNPN and CDR2 SVGIG (reference sequence). This CDR3 comprises 12 residues. Trimming stripped 2 bases from V and 4 bases from J, with 6 bases between. Libraries were prepared by immunoSEQ multiplex PCR; TCRdb keeps only in-frame clonotypes and omits some of them. The sample yields 210,000 or so clones, 85% to 95% seen once. This clonotype was sampled from an adult in good health. The sample here was peripheral blood, taken on day 0 of MenACWY control vaccination. The chain has TRBV30 and TRBJ1-3; D unresolved. CDR3 nucleotide sequence: TGTGCCTGGAGTTCTCAGGGAAACACCATATATTTT. Its translation is CAWSSQGNTIYF.